These 25 T cell receptor beta chains share one sample of origin, sequenced in a study of T cell responses to AZD1222 COVID-19 vaccine. TCRdb's copy holds only in-frame clones and misses some; the assay was immunoSEQ multiplex PCR. The table lists about 140,000 clones, about 88% of them singletons, with 3% to 3.5% in the top ten. The material sequenced was peripheral blood, taken 28 days after the second AZD1222 dose. The receptors were sampled from an adult who received the AZD1222 COVID-19 vaccine.

The rearrangement joins TRBV19 to TRBJ1-5; perhaps TRBD1 as D (5 bases). Trimming stripped 6 bases from V and 1 base from J, with 13 bases between. Germline-derived CDR1 and CDR2 are LNHDA and SQIVND (reference sequence). The CDR3 is 15 amino acids. The CDR3 region is CASRTDRDSNQPQHF. The CDR3 DNA reads TGTGCCAGTAGAACCGACCGGGACAGCAATCAGCCCCAGCATTTT.

This clone was seen once. This rearrangement joins TRBV28 to TRBJ1-1; D unclear. Germline CDR1 is MDHEN and CDR2 is SYDVKM. The CDR3 contains 12 residues. The germline V and J ends were trimmed by 5 bases and 1 base, with 5 bases remaining between them. The CDR3 DNA reads as TGTGCCAGCAGTCAGCAGAACACTGAAGCTTTCTTT. As protein: CASSQQNTEAFF.

This chain connects TRBV19 to TRBJ1-5; 9 bases line up with TRBD1. V was pared by 1 base and J by 7 bases, with 17 bases of the junction left unmatched. Germline CDR1 reads LNHDA; CDR2 reads SQIVND (reference sequence). The CDR3 covers 19 residues. CDR3: CASSIGGDRVGRTWQPQHF. Here the CDR3 DNA reads TGTGCCAGTAGTATAGGTGGGGACAGGGTGGGTAGAACCTGGCAGCCCCAGCATTTT.

The V gene is TRBV2, the J gene TRBJ2-5; no clear D. Germline assignment: CDR1 SNHLY and CDR2 FYNNEI. V was cut by 4 bases and J by 2 bases, with 14 bases left in between. The CDR3 runs 15 residues. The CDR3 DNA is TGTGCCAGCAGTGGGTCCGCGCACGGACAAGAGACCCAGTACTTC. Protein product: CASSGSAHGQETQYF.

The chain combines TRBV19 with TRBJ1-5; no firm D call. V shed 5 bases and J shed 11 bases, with 19 bases lying between them. The CDR3 has 14 residues. Germline-derived CDR1 and CDR2 are LNHDA and SQIVND (reference sequence). CDR3 amino acids: CASSVRTGESAQHF. DNA of the CDR3: TGTGCCAGTAGTGTCCGGACCGGCGAATCAGCCCAGCATTTT.

The rearrangement links TRBV7-9 to TRBJ1-5, with TRBD1 matching over 8 bases. The CDR3 has 13 amino acids. The trim removed 5 bases at V and 6 bases at J, leaving 3 bases unmatched. From germline, CDR1 is SEHNR and CDR2 FQNEAQ (reference sequence). In nucleotides, the CDR3 is TGTGCCAGCAGCCATACAGGGGGTCAGCCCCAGCATTTT. This encodes CASSHTGGQPQHF. Complete variable domain (other parts from reference TRBV7-9 and TRBJ1-5): DTGVSQNPRHKITKRGQNVTFRCDPISEHNRLYWYRQTLGQGPEFLTYFQNEAQLEKSRLLSDRFSAERPKGSFSTLEIQRTEQGDSAMYLCASSHTGGQPQHFGDGTRLSIL.

The rearrangement links TRBV9 to TRBJ1-2, with a possible D match to TRBD1 (5 bases). V was cut by 2 bases and J by 2 bases, with 13 bases left in between. Per germline, CDR1 SGDLS and CDR2 YYNGEE. CDR3 length: 15 residues. Here the CDR3 DNA reads TGTGCCAGCAGCGTGGGGGTTGAGGTGAACTATGGCTACACCTTC. It codes for CASSVGVEVNYGYTF.

The rearrangement uses TRBV12-3 or TRBV12-4 and TRBJ1-1; a possible D gene is TRBD1 (5 bases). The CDR3 has 13 residues. The V gene lost 4 bases and the J gene lost 0 bases, with 6 bases spanning the gap. The CDR3 DNA reads TGTGCCAGCAGTTCGACAGTGAACACTGAAGCTTTCTTT. It is translated as CASSSTVNTEAFF.

The rearrangement joins TRBV28 to TRBJ1-2; D perhaps matches TRBD1 (6 bases). The CDR3 length is 15 residues. Per the germline V gene, CDR1 is MDHEN and CDR2 is SYDVKM. The V end was cut by 3 bases, the J end by 5 bases, with 16 bases between. Here the CDR3 reads CASSFAGAAGYGYTF. The CDR3 DNA reads TGTGCCAGCAGTTTCGCGGGGGCCGCAGGGTATGGCTACACCTTC.

This sequence joins TRBV30 and TRBJ2-7; D is unclear. CDR3 length: 11 amino acids. Trimming removed 4 bases from V and 5 bases from J, with 9 bases in between. Per the germline V gene, CDR1 is GTSNPN and CDR2 is SVGIG (reference sequence). As DNA, the CDR3 is TGTGCCTGGACCACCGTCCACGAGCAGTACTTC. Encoded protein: CAWTTVHEQYF.

This clone was counted a few times. This rearrangement joins TRBV7-3 to TRBJ2-1; a weak D match, TRBD2 (6 bases). This CDR3 has 17 amino acids. Germline-derived CDR1 and CDR2 are SGHTA and FQGTGA. Trimming removed 3 bases from V and 0 bases from J, with 15 bases in between. CDR3 protein: CASSFMAGPSSYNEQFF. CDR3 nucleotides: TGTGCCAGCAGCTTTATGGCGGGACCGAGCTCCTACAATGAGCAGTTCTTC.

The genes are TRBV9 and TRBJ2-7; 9 bases fit TRBD2. Germline V CDR1 and CDR2: SGDLS, YYNGEE. The junction had 12 bases not matched to a gene; V was cut back by 4 bases and J by 7 bases. The CDR3 is 15 amino acids. The CDR3 coding sequence is TGTGCCAGCAGCTTAATAGCGGGAGAGACTGGAGAGCAGTACTTC. Its translation: CASSLIAGETGEQYF. The full variable domain, in which reference TRBV9 and TRBJ2-7 provide the parts outside the CDR3, is DSGVTQTPKHLITATGQRVTLRCSPRSGDLSVYWYQQSLDQGLQFLIQYYNGEERAKGNILERFSAQQFPDLHSELNLSSLELGDSALYFCASSLIAGETGEQYFGPGTRLTVT.

In DNA, the CDR3 is TGTGCCAGCATAAGCTCCTACAATGAGCAGTTCTTC. This translates into CASISSYNEQFF. The chain has TRBV28 and TRBJ2-1, with unresolved D. V gave up 7 bases and J gave up 0 bases, with 4 bases separating them. Germline-derived CDR1 and CDR2 are MDHEN and SYDVKM. The CDR3 covers 12 residues.

V gene TRBV19 combines with J gene TRBJ2-6; D is possibly TRBD1 or TRBD2 (5 bases each). CDR3 length equals 15 residues. Looked up from germline, CDR1 is LNHDA and CDR2 is SQIVND (reference sequence). The V gene lost 6 bases and the J gene lost 2 bases, with 11 bases spanning the gap. For the CDR3, the DNA is TGTGCCAGTAGGGTTAGGGGAGCTGGGGCCAACGTCCTGACTTTC. It specifies CASRVRGAGANVLTF.

The genes are TRBV5-4 and TRBJ2-3; 8 positions agree with TRBD1. J lost 5 bases, V lost 4 bases, and 9 bases had no gene match. CDR1 is SGHNT, CDR2 YYREEE, per germline (reference sequence). The CDR3 is 15 residues long. In DNA form, the CDR3 reads TGTGCCAGCAGCCTCAGAACAGGGGGGTTAGATACGCAGTATTTT. Translated, it gives CASSLRTGGLDTQYF.

The V gene is TRBV7-2, the J gene TRBJ2-6; no reliable D call. CDR1 and CDR2 (germline): SGHTA, FQGNSA. V dropped 5 bases and J dropped 0 bases, with 11 bases sitting between them. The CDR3 length is 16 residues. CDR3 sequence (DNA): TGTGCCAGCAGCGTCACGACCAGCTCTGGGGCCAACGTCCTGACTTTC. Protein sequence: CASSVTTSSGANVLTF.

CDR3 in amino acids: CASSPRTASNEQYF. CDR3 DNA: TGTGCCAGCAGCCCAAGGACAGCCTCTAACGAGCAGTACTTC. The chain uses TRBV9 and TRBJ2-7; D is perhaps TRBD1 (6 bases). V lost 4 bases, J lost 5 bases, and 16 bases lay in between. This CDR3 spans 14 amino acids. Looked up from germline, CDR1 is SGDLS and CDR2 is YYNGEE.

The CDR3 reads CATRPGRPSSGNTIYF. In nucleotides, the CDR3 is TGTGCCACCAGGCCCGGACGTCCTTCCTCTGGAAACACCATATATTTT. The J gene is TRBJ1-3, the V gene TRBV24-1; the D is unclear. The CDR3 consists of 16 residues. From germline, CDR1 is KGHDR and CDR2 SFDVKD. V was pared by 7 bases and J by 0 bases, with 15 bases between.

The chain uses TRBV30 and TRBJ1-5; weak D call: TRBD1 (6 bases). Germline lookup yields CDR1 GTSNPN and CDR2 SVGIG (reference sequence). V lost 1 base and J 3 bases, leaving 7 bases between the germline ends. The CDR3 is made up of 13 amino acids. The CDR3 protein is CAWSGDNNQPQHF. As DNA, the CDR3 is TGTGCCTGGAGTGGGGACAACAATCAGCCCCAGCATTTT.

The V and J genes are TRBV4-1 and TRBJ2-6; D gene uncertain. The CDR3 length is 15 residues. Deletions cut 9 bases from V and 1 base from J, with 13 bases between. From germline, CDR1 is MGHRA and CDR2 YSYEKL. The CDR3 reads CASRGVRSGANVLTF. The CDR3 DNA reads TGCGCCAGTCGTGGAGTCAGGTCTGGGGCCAACGTCCTGACTTTC.

The rearrangement uses TRBV28 and TRBJ2-3; 8 bases are a match to TRBD2. The CDR3 is 15 amino acids. From germline, CDR1 is MDHEN and CDR2 SYDVKM. V trimming: 8 bases; J trimming: 4 bases; junction bases outside the gene matches: 11. Here the CDR3 reads CASPPRIAGPDTQYF. CDR3 nucleotides: TGTGCCAGCCCGCCGAGGATAGCGGGGCCAGATACGCAGTATTTT.

This clone was seen just once. The chain recombines TRBV28 with TRBJ2-5; 10 nucleotides align to TRBD1. Germline lookup yields CDR1 MDHEN and CDR2 SYDVKM. The V gene end was trimmed by 3 bases and the J gene end by 0 bases; junction bases not matched to a gene: 4. This CDR3 has 16 residues. In DNA, the CDR3 is TGTGCCAGCAGTTTTCTGGGACAGGGGTACCAAGAGACCCAGTACTTC. Translating gives CASSFLGQGYQETQYF.

The chain is built from TRBV27 and TRBJ1-3, with D uncertain. Germline-derived CDR1 and CDR2 are MNHEY and SMNVEV (reference sequence). The ends were cut back, 3 bases at V and 0 bases at J, with 3 bases in the middle. The CDR3 length is 13 residues. The CDR3 DNA reads as TGTGCCAGCAGTTTCCGCTCTGGAAACACCATATATTTT. Translation gives CASSFRSGNTIYF.

This chain connects TRBV29-1 to TRBJ2-7; perhaps D is TRBD1 or TRBD2 (5 bases each). The V end was cut by 7 bases, the J end by 0 bases, with 13 bases between. The CDR3 is 13 residues long. CDR1 is SQVTM and CDR2 is ANQGSEA in the germline V gene. The CDR3 sequence is CSAAGTYSYEQYF. CDR3 nucleotides: TGCAGCGCCGCTGGGACGTACTCCTACGAGCAGTACTTC.

The chain combines TRBV30 with TRBJ1-6, with TRBD1 matching 7 bases. Looked up from germline, CDR1 is GTSNPN and CDR2 is SVGIG (reference sequence). V was clipped by 5 bases and J by 6 bases; unmatched bases: 4. The CDR3 consists of 13 residues. CDR3 loop: CAWSTGTNSPLHF. The CDR3 DNA sequence: TGTGCCTGGTCGACAGGGACTAATTCACCCCTCCACTTT.